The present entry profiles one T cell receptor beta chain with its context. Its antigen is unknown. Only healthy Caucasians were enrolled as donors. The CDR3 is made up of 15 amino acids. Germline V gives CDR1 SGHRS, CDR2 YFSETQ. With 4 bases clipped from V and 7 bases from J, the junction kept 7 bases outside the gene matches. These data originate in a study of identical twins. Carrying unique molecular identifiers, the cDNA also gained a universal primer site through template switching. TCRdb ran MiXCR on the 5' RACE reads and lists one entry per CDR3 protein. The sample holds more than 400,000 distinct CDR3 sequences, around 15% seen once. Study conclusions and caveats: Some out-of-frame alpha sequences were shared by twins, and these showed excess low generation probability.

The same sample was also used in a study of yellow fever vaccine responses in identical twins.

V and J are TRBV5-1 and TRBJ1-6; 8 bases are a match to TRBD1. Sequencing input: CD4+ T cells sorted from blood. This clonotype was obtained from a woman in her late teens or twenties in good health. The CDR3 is CASSRDRGNNSPLHF. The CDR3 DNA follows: TGCGCCAGCAGCCGCGACAGGGGTAACAATTCACCCCTCCACTTT.